One sample yielded the 2 T cell receptor beta chains listed below, sequenced in a study of T cell repertoires in cytomegalovirus infection. One entry per CDR3 protein, called by TCRdb with MiXCR from the reads. The table lists some 390,000 distinct CDR3 sequences, 15% to 20% of them singletons. The source material was PBMCs. The source of these receptors is a human donor in good health (CMV status not recorded). Some clones in this sample may be carry-over from other donors' samples.

V is TRBV7-9 and J is TRBJ2-1, with 12 nucleotides matching TRBD2. With V trimmed by 6 bases and J by 7 bases, 7 bases remained unmatched. This CDR3 spans 15 amino acids. Per germline, CDR1 SEHNR and CDR2 FQNEAQ (reference sequence). The CDR3 loop reads CASSFTSGGNNEQFF. Written as DNA, the CDR3 is TGTGCCAGCAGTTTCACTAGCGGGGGGAATAATGAGCAGTTCTTC.

This clonotype was detected a few times. This sequence joins TRBV20-1 and TRBJ2-3, with D possibly called TRBD1 or TRBD2 (5 bases each). CDR1 and CDR2 from the germline V gene are DFQATT and SNEGSKA (reference sequence). V was clipped by 5 bases and J by 4 bases, with 16 bases between them. This CDR3 has 14 residues. CDR3 amino acids: CSARTQKGADTQYF. In nucleotides, the CDR3 is TGCAGTGCTCGGACTCAGAAAGGGGCAGATACGCAGTATTTT.